What follows describes a single TCR beta chain. In its sample, this clonotype was seen a few times. Its antigen is currently not known. No base qualities exist here, and no much larger clone lies one base off it. Library prep was done by PCR. Sequencing instrument: Illumina HiSeq 2500. TCR library preparation used molecular barcoding, with unique molecular identifiers applied to normalize quantification of the TCRbeta repertoire. TCRdb reran the public reads through fastp at Q25 and MiXCR, keeping productive beta chains. Each CDR3 protein appears once, grouped with its most common genes and DNA. The sample yields about 110,000 distinct CDR3 sequences; about 6.4% were counted once. Of the sample, roughly 20% falls within the top ten clones. CDR1 and CDR2 are drawn from the germline V gene: SGHVS, FQNEAQ. V and J are truncated by 3 bases and 7 bases respectively, leaving an intervening sequence of 25 bases. The CDR3 starts with the cysteine, ends with the phenylalanine, and has 17 residues. The sequence is cut down to CDR3 DNA, 51 bases in frame from base 1.

This sample stems from a study of T-cell reconstitution after alpha-beta-depleted transplantation in children (dated by TCRdb to the mid-2010s). Broadly, across the study: T-cell immune reconstitution after TCRalphabeta/CD19-depleted allogeneic hematopoietic cell transplantation in children was quantitatively tracked in the study by means of TCR repertoire profiling.

Broader findings and caveats from the paper: In some patients, the high TCRbeta diversity seen at day 60 was put down to recipient T cells and intrathymic progenitors that had survived conditioning. The apparently early alphabetaT-cell count recovery about two months after transplant was reportedly dependent on only several hundred rapidly expanded clones derived from non-depleted graft cells. Over the following months the frequencies of hyperexpanded clones went down, and after one year T-cell counts and TCRbeta diversity were mostly credited to newly produced T cells.

Per the publication, the treatment or condition label means: allogeneic hematopoietic cell transplantation with graft depleted of TCRalphabeta T cells and CD19 B cells. The children who served as transplant recipients had been given grafts of TCRalphabeta/CD19-depleted allogeneic hematopoietic cells. Material: PBMCs, mostly from graft donor cells, obtained 360 days after TCRalphabeta/CD19-depleted stem cell transplant. The source of this sequence is a male patient aged 2 to 10 who had a stem cell transplant for acute lymphoblastic leukemia, so the T cells may come from the graft donor. The chain is encoded by TRBV7-8 joined to TRBJ2-7; TRBD1 might be the D gene, on 6 matching bases. The DNA reads TGTGCCAGCAGCTTCGACGGGACAAAGATTTCCCGATGGGAGCAGTACTTC. Its protein is CASSFDGTKISRWEQYF.